Listed here are 12 T cell receptor beta chains from one sample, sequenced in a study of CXCR3-negative and CXCR3-positive naive CD8 T cells. Findings and caveats of the study: In CXCR3-positive naive cells, the TRB CDR3s were more hydrophobic than in CXCR3-negative naive cells.

All TRB cDNA libraries came from 5' RACE performed with UMI labels. TCRdb reanalyzed the 5' RACE reads and collapses them to one entry per CDR3 protein, without DNA. The sample data list tens of thousands of distinct CDR3 sequences. Antigen specificity for these receptors is unknown. Specimen: naive CXCR3+ CD8+ T cells from blood. Described subset: CD45RO-CCR7+CD27+CD95- naive CD8+ T cells expressing CXCR3 (TNR3+). The receptors here all came from a human donor in good health. Some clones in this sample may be carry-over from other donors' samples.

The chain couples TRBV7-9 to TRBJ1-2; TCRdb calls TRBD1, which cannot be checked without DNA. Germline V lookup: CDR1 SEHNR, CDR2 FQNEAQ (reference sequence). This CDR3 comprises 15 residues. CDR3 loop: CASSPAPQGSYGYAF. Drawing the rest from reference TRBV7-9 and TRBJ1-2, the complete variable domain is DTGVSQNPRHKITKRGQNVTFRCDPISEHNRLYWYRQTLGQGPEFLTYFQNEAQLEKSRLLSDRFSAERPKGSFSTLEIQRTEQGDSAMYLCASSPAPQGSYGYAFGSGTRLTVV.

The chain recombines TRBV12-3 or TRBV12-4 with TRBJ2-1; TCRdb picks TRBD1, but there is no DNA to check that call. CDR3 size: 14 residues. The CDR3 here is CASSIGGRYNEQFF.

The V and J genes are TRBV20-1 and TRBJ2-7. The CDR3 loop spans 12 amino acids. Looked up from germline, CDR1 is DFQATT and CDR2 is SNEGSKA (reference sequence). CDR3 loop: CSARAGSYEQYF.

This chain uses TRBV30 with TRBJ2-3; with no DNA, the TCRdb D assignment of TRBD2 cannot be verified. CDR3 size: 12 residues. Germline-derived CDR1 and CDR2 are GTSNPN and SVGIG (reference sequence). CDR3 sequence: CAWRGDTDTQYF. Looking up the rest from reference TRBV30 and TRBJ2-3 gives the full variable domain: SQTIHQWPATLVQPVGSPLSLECTVEGTSNPNLYWYRQAAGRGLQLLFYSVGIGQISSEVPQNLSASRPQDRQFILSSKKLLLSDSGFYLCAWRGDTDTQYFGPGTRLTVL.

V gene TRBV2 combines with J gene TRBJ2-2; TCRdb reports TRBD2, a call that lacks DNA to check it against. The CDR3 covers 16 residues. Germline values: CDR1 SNHLY, CDR2 FYNNEI. The CDR3: CASSHGLKSNTGELFF.

The chain employs TRBV5-1 and TRBJ1-3; TCRdb outputs TRBD1, but without DNA this stays unchecked. From germline, CDR1 is SGHRS and CDR2 YFSETQ. There are 15 residues in the CDR3. The CDR3: CAISPYGTPGNTIYF. The complete variable domain, with remaining parts taken from reference TRBV5-1 and TRBJ1-3, reads KAGVTQTPRYLIKTRGQQVTLSCSPISGHRSVSWYQQTPGQGLQFLFEYFSETQRNKGNFPGRFSGRQFSNSRSEMNVSTLELGDSALYLCAISPYGTPGNTIYFGEGSWLTVV.

This chain uses TRBV15 with TRBJ2-1; TCRdb lists TRBD1, though no DNA is available to test this call. Germline loops: CDR1 LNHNV, CDR2 YYDKDF (reference sequence). The length of the CDR3 is 14 residues. CDR3 region: CATSRVLGAFEQSF.

This chain connects TRBV29-1 to TRBJ2-7; TCRdb lists TRBD1, though no DNA is available to test this call. CDR1 is SQVTM and CDR2 is ANQGSEA in the germline V gene. This CDR3 comprises 13 residues. The chain's CDR3 is CSARGQGSYEQYF.

The chain joins TRBV27 to TRBJ2-7. CDR1 is MNHEY, CDR2 SMNVEV, per germline (reference sequence). The CDR3 sequence is 12 residues long. CDR3 region: CASSPYNDEQYF.

V gene TRBV28 combines with J gene TRBJ2-1; TCRdb proposes TRBD2, but this gene call is untestable without DNA. The CDR3 runs to 14 residues. Germline loops: CDR1 MDHEN, CDR2 SYDVKM. The CDR3 loop reads CASLDRDSHNEQFF.

This chain links TRBV2 with TRBJ2-4; there is no DNA to check the TCRdb D call of TRBD2. The CDR3 has 19 amino acids. The germline CDR1 and CDR2 sequences are SNHLY and FYNNEI. CDR3 sequence: CASSGTGTSGILAKNIQYF.

The chain employs TRBV7-9 and TRBJ2-1; TCRdb's D call of TRBD1 is untestable without DNA. The CDR3 spans 15 residues. Germline V gives CDR1 SEHNR, CDR2 FQNEAQ (reference sequence). CDR3 loop: CASSPKDRVDNEQFF. Complete variable domain (other parts from reference TRBV7-9 and TRBJ2-1): DTGVSQNPRHKITKRGQNVTFRCDPISEHNRLYWYRQTLGQGPEFLTYFQNEAQLEKSRLLSDRFSAERPKGSFSTLEIQRTEQGDSAMYLCASSPKDRVDNEQFFGPGTRLTVL.